The clone carrying this TCR beta chain came up a few times. The sample belongs to a study of beta chain features in type 1 diabetes. V was clipped by 2 bases and J by 6 bases, with 12 bases between them. This CDR3 is built from 13 residues. Germline V gene lookup returns CDR1 SGDLS and CDR2 YYNGEE. The whole isolated RNA underwent reverse transcription, so sequencing captured expressed TCRB transcripts. The protocol was immunoSEQ multiplex PCR, while the TCRdb copy is restricted to in-frame clones and leaves out a portion. The sample gives hundreds of thousands of clones, roughly 15% of which show up once; around 0.095% is in the top ten.

This clonotype was obtained from a man aged 18 to 30 in good health. The rearrangement links TRBV9 to TRBJ2-7; D call uncertain. The source material was naive CD4+ T cells from blood. CDR3 coding DNA: TGTGCCAGCAGCGTTGGGCCCGGCCTCGAGCAGTACTTC. This translates into CASSVGPGLEQYF.